Listed below are T cell receptor beta chains from one sample, sequenced in a study of PD-1 blockade in mismatch repair-deficient tumors. Measured with immunoSEQ multiplex PCR; TCRdb has only the in-frame clones, and not every one. The data contain 90,000 to 120,000 clones, over 75% of them seen just once; the ten biggest clones take up 6.3%. This material consisted of peripheral blood, taken 30 to 36 weeks after starting pembrolizumab. These TCRs come from an adult with mismatch repair-deficient cancer. The CDR3 runs from the conserved cysteine through the conserved F or W. Each record gives: V gene, J gene, clone size, CDR3 protein. Part of the rows lack a size; the others show once, few, many or a class for expanded clones.

v_gene: TRBV5-1; j_gene: TRBJ2-1; abundance: NA; CDR3aa: CASRFGTSGTNEQFF
v_gene: TRBV7-2; j_gene: TRBJ1-2; abundance: NA; CDR3aa: CASSPRDRGRNTF
v_gene: TRBV27; j_gene: TRBJ1-1; abundance: few; CDR3aa: CASSWGAGTEAFF
v_gene: TRBV7-3; j_gene: TRBJ2-7; abundance: NA; CDR3aa: CASSLGRGPYEQYF
v_gene: TRBV11-2; j_gene: TRBJ1-2; abundance: NA; CDR3aa: CASSDWTVRQGYTF
v_gene: TRBV27; j_gene: TRBJ2-1; abundance: NA; CDR3aa: CASSLRGTLGHNEQFF
v_gene: TRBV7-3; j_gene: TRBJ2-5; abundance: NA; CDR3aa: CASSLYGGTREQYF
v_gene: TRBV11-3; j_gene: TRBJ2-1; abundance: NA; CDR3aa: CASSLSGTYNEQFF
v_gene: TRBV11-2; j_gene: TRBJ2-2; abundance: once; CDR3aa: CASSKSGRDTGELFF
v_gene: TRBV6-5; j_gene: TRBJ1-1; abundance: NA; CDR3aa: CASSLVGTVTEAFF
v_gene: TRBV4-1; j_gene: TRBJ1-2; abundance: few; CDR3aa: CASSQMTGDYGYTF
v_gene: TRBV29-1; j_gene: TRBJ1-4; abundance: once; CDR3aa: CSVGGRANEKLFF
v_gene: TRBV2; j_gene: TRBJ2-1; abundance: NA; CDR3aa: CASKARSGSSSYNEQFF
v_gene: TRBV27; j_gene: TRBJ2-1; abundance: NA; CDR3aa: CASSLAGPPNEQFF
v_gene: TRBV27; j_gene: TRBJ2-2; abundance: few; CDR3aa: CASSLGVTGELFF
v_gene: TRBV4-1; j_gene: TRBJ2-7; abundance: NA; CDR3aa: CASSQDSYSYEQYF
v_gene: TRBV9; j_gene: TRBJ2-7; abundance: NA; CDR3aa: CASSVELAGWYEQYF
v_gene: TRBV15; j_gene: TRBJ2-1; abundance: NA; CDR3aa: CATSRQLAGVYNEQFF
v_gene: TRBV19; j_gene: TRBJ2-6; abundance: few; CDR3aa: CASSSSGGATGANVLTF
v_gene: TRBV18; j_gene: TRBJ2-1; abundance: once; CDR3aa: CASSPPYYNEQFF
v_gene: TRBV2; j_gene: TRBJ2-2; abundance: NA; CDR3aa: CASRPGTANTGELFF
v_gene: TRBV5-1; j_gene: TRBJ2-7; abundance: NA; CDR3aa: CASSQVQVPSSEQYF
v_gene: TRBV27; j_gene: TRBJ2-1; abundance: NA; CDR3aa: CASIPRTSGRDNEQFF
v_gene: TRBV27; j_gene: TRBJ2-2; abundance: NA; CDR3aa: CASSLSAGRNTGELFF
v_gene: TRBV19; j_gene: TRBJ2-7; abundance: NA; CDR3aa: CASASGASSYEQYF
v_gene: TRBV7-2; j_gene: TRBJ2-7; abundance: NA; CDR3aa: CASSPLGSLDEQYF
v_gene: TRBV19; j_gene: TRBJ1-1; abundance: few; CDR3aa: CASSIGKSEAFF
v_gene: TRBV27; j_gene: TRBJ1-5; abundance: NA; CDR3aa: CASRPGQGDQPQHF
v_gene: TRBV6-4; j_gene: TRBJ2-1; abundance: NA; CDR3aa: CASSPTPYNEQFF
v_gene: TRBV5-1; j_gene: TRBJ1-1; abundance: NA; CDR3aa: CASSFGQNTEAFF
v_gene: TRBV6-6; j_gene: TRBJ1-5; abundance: few; CDR3aa: CASSLGRASNQPQHF
v_gene: TRBV10-3; j_gene: TRBJ1-1; abundance: NA; CDR3aa: CAISGIGISTEAFF
v_gene: TRBV29-1; j_gene: TRBJ2-7; abundance: NA; CDR3aa: CSGERGAGEQYF
v_gene: TRBV7-2; j_gene: TRBJ1-1; abundance: NA; CDR3aa: CASSDRGWTEAFF
v_gene: TRBV7-9; j_gene: TRBJ2-7; abundance: NA; CDR3aa: CASSPGYEQYF
v_gene: TRBV7-6; j_gene: TRBJ2-2; abundance: NA; CDR3aa: CASSLKSSWRELFF
v_gene: TRBV6-5; j_gene: TRBJ2-3; abundance: NA; CDR3aa: CASSPAGEVDTQYF
v_gene: TRBV5-6; j_gene: TRBJ1-1; abundance: NA; CDR3aa: CASSLEGPEAFF
v_gene: TRBV5-1; j_gene: TRBJ2-5; abundance: NA; CDR3aa: CASSLASGRALGETQYF
v_gene: TRBV6-1; j_gene: TRBJ1-1; abundance: NA; CDR3aa: CASRAPGTEAFF
v_gene: TRBV30; j_gene: TRBJ1-2; abundance: NA; CDR3aa: CAWTEQGVGGSYTF
v_gene: TRBV5-1; j_gene: TRBJ2-5; abundance: NA; CDR3aa: CASRKLAVQQETQYF
v_gene: TRBV5-5; j_gene: TRBJ1-1; abundance: once; CDR3aa: CASSLLLSGREAFF
v_gene: TRBV5-8; j_gene: TRBJ2-5; abundance: NA; CDR3aa: CASNLGGRETQYF
v_gene: TRBV9; j_gene: TRBJ2-1; abundance: NA; CDR3aa: CASSVGGTGWSEQFF
v_gene: TRBV6-5; j_gene: TRBJ2-2; abundance: NA; CDR3aa: CASSYPSGRLTGELFF
v_gene: TRBV7-2; j_gene: TRBJ1-2; abundance: NA; CDR3aa: CASSLEAGGASNYGYTF
v_gene: TRBV10-2; j_gene: TRBJ2-1; abundance: NA; CDR3aa: CASSESGLAGGTYNEQFF
v_gene: TRBV30; j_gene: TRBJ1-5; abundance: NA; CDR3aa: CAWSEGNQPQHF
v_gene: TRBV19; j_gene: TRBJ1-4; abundance: NA; CDR3aa: CASSIAPGTTTNEKLFF
v_gene: TRBV11-2; j_gene: TRBJ2-1; abundance: NA; CDR3aa: CASSPSGVYNEQFF
v_gene: TRBV15; j_gene: TRBJ2-3; abundance: NA; CDR3aa: CATASSGGSADTQYF
v_gene: TRBV5-5; j_gene: TRBJ1-2; abundance: NA; CDR3aa: CASIYSGGYTF
v_gene: TRBV5-1; j_gene: TRBJ2-7; abundance: NA; CDR3aa: CASSVDRGAYEQYF
v_gene: TRBV5-5; j_gene: TRBJ1-3; abundance: NA; CDR3aa: CASSPQGSGNTIYF
v_gene: TRBV18; j_gene: TRBJ1-1; abundance: few; CDR3aa: CASSPENTEAFF
v_gene: TRBV9; j_gene: TRBJ1-5; abundance: NA; CDR3aa: CASSVYADQPQHF
v_gene: TRBV5-1; j_gene: TRBJ1-4; abundance: NA; CDR3aa: CASSTQGADEKLFF
v_gene: TRBV15; j_gene: TRBJ2-1; abundance: once; CDR3aa: CATSRDMAGCLF
v_gene: TRBV18; j_gene: TRBJ2-5; abundance: NA; CDR3aa: CASSPGQETQYF